The 3 T cell receptor beta chains below all came from one sample that was sequenced in a study of cytomegalovirus exposure and HLA in healthy donors. Primers included in the PCR were 60 Vbeta and 13 Jbeta primers. The protocol was immunoSEQ multiplex PCR, while the TCRdb copy is restricted to in-frame clones and leaves out a portion. Found here are 150,000 to 200,000 clones, about 76% of them singletons; the top ten hold approximately 0.39%. Sequencing was performed on PBMCs. The receptor set was obtained from a male donor in good health and CMV-seropositive.

The rearrangement uses TRBV18 and TRBJ2-2; D is perhaps TRBD2 (5 bases). The CDR3 is made up of 15 amino acids. V was clipped by 2 bases and J by 0 bases, with 7 bases between them. Germline CDR1 and CDR2: KGHSH and LQKENI. The DNA for the CDR3 is TGTGCCAGCTCACCAAGCGGTACGAACACCGGGGAGCTGTTTTTT. This encodes CASSPSGTNTGELFF.

The chain couples TRBV4-3 to TRBJ2-1; 9 nucleotides agree with TRBD2. The J segment lost 2 bases and the V segment lost 0 bases, leaving 5 bases of the junction unmatched. CDR1 is LGHNA, CDR2 YSLEER, per germline. This CDR3 region has 17 residues. CDR3 DNA: TGCGCCAGCAGCCAAGAAGGGAGCGGGGGGACCTACAATGAGCAGTTCTTC. It codes for CASSQEGSGGTYNEQFF.

In DNA, the CDR3 is TGTGCCAGCAGCCTCGCCAGCACTAGCTCCTACGAGCAGTACTTC. Its translation: CASSLASTSSYEQYF. The V and J genes are TRBV4-2 and TRBJ2-5; possibly TRBD2 for D (5 bases). Matching the DNA end better, TRBJ2-7 makes the J call doubtful. The CDR3 spans 15 residues. The germline CDR1 and CDR2 sequences are LGHNA and YNFKEQ.